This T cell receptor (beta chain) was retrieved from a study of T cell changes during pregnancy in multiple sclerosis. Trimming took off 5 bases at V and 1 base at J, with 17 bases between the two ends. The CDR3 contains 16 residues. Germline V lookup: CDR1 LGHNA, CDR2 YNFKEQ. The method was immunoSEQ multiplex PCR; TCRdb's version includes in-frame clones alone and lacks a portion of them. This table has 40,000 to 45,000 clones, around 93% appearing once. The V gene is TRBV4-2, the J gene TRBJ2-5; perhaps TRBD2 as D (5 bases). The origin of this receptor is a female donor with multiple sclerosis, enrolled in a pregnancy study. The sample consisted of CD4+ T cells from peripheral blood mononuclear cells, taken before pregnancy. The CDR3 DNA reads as TGTGCCAGCAGCGCCCAGAGTGAGAGGGCCCAAGAGACCCAGTACTTC. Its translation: CASSAQSERAQETQYF.